The T cell receptor beta chain under discussion was sequenced for a study of beta chain features in type 1 diabetes. This clone was seen more than once but under ten times. As every portion of the isolated RNA was reverse transcribed, the sequencing read expressed TCRB transcripts. Clones were read by immunoSEQ multiplex PCR, and TCRdb kept only the in-frame ones, dropping some. This sample yields 350,000 to 450,000 clones, of which about 16% are seen a single time; more than 0.015% belongs to the top ten. Sorting that relied on CD45RO/CCR7/CD25/CD127/CD95/CD27 yielded CD4+ naive, central memory, regulatory and stem cell-like memory cells. This CDR3 region has 12 residues. Germline CDR1 reads MDHEN; CDR2 reads SYDVKM. The V and J ends lost 8 bases and 4 bases respectively, with 11 bases between them.

The V and J genes are TRBV28 and TRBJ1-2, with D unresolved. This sequence originates from a woman under 30 in good health. Sample: naive CD4+ T cells from blood. The DNA of the CDR3 is TGTGCCAGCGTGACAATTCCCTATGGCTACACCTTC. This gives the protein CASVTIPYGYTF.